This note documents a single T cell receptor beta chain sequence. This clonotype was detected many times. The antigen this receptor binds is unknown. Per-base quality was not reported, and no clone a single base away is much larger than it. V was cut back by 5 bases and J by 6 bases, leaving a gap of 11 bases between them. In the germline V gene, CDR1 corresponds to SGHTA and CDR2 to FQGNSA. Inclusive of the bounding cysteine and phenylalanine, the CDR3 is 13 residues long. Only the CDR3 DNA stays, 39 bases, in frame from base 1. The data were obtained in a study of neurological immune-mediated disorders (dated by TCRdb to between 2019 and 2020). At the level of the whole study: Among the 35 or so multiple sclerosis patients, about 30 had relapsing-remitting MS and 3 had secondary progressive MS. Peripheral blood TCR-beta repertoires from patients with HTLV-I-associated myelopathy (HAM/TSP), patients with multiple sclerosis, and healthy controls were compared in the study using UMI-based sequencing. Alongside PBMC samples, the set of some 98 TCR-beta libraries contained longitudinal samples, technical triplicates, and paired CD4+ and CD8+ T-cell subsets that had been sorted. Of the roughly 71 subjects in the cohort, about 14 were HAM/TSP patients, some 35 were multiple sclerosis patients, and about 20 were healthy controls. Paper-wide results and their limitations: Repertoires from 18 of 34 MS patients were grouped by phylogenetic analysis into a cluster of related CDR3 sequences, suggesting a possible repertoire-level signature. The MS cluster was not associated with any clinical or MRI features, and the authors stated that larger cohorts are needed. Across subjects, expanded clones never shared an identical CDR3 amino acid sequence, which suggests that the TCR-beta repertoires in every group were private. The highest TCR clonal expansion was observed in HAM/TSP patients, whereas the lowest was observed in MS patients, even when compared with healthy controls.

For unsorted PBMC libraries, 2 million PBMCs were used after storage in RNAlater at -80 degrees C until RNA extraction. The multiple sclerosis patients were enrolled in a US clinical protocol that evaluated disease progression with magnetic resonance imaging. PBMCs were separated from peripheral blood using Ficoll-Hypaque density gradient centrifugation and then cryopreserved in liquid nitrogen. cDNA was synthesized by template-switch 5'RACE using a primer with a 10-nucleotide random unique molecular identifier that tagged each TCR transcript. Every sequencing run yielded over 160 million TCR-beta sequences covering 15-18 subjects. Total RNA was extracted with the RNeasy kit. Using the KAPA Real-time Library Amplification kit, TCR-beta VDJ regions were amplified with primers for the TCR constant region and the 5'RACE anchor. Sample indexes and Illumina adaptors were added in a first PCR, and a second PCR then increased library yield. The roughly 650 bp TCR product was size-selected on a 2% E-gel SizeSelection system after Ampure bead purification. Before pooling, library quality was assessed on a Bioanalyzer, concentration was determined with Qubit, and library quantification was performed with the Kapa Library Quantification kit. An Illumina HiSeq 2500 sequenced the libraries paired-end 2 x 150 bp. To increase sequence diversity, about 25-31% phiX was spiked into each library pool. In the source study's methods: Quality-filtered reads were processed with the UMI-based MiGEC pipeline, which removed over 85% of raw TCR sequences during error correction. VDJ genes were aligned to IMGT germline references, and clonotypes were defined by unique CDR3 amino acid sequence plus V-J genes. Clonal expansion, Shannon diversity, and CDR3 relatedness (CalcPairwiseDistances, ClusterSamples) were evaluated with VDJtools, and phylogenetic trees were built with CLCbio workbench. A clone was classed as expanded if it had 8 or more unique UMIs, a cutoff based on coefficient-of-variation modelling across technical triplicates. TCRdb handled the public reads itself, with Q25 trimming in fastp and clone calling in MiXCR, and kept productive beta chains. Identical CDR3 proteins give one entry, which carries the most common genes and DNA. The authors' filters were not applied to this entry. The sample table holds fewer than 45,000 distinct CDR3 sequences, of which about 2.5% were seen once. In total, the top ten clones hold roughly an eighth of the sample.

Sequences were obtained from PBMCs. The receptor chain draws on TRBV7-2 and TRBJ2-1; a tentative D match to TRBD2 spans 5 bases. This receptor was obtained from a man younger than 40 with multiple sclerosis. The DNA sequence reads TGTGCCAGCAGCCCTTGGCGGGCCAATGAGCAGTTCTTC. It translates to CASSPWRANEQFF.